Below, one T cell receptor (beta chain) is given with its context. CDR3 size: 17 residues. Per the original methods: How many nucleated cells were present was estimated from reference gene primer amplification. Method: immunoSEQ multiplex PCR; TCRdb's copy keeps in-frame clones and lacks some. The D gene and trimming were derived from the DNA, and the V and J assignments and clone size from that table. The table lists 150,000 to 200,000 clones, around 77% of them singletons. The data are from a study of blood T cell repertoires in COVID-19. On the study more broadly: Samples taken during acute and convalescent COVID-19 were collected in the United States, Italy and Spain. Sample material is recorded as cDNA or gDNA derived from T cells, B-cell-depleted T cells, or PBMCs.

This clonotype was obtained from a man in his 60s with active or convalescent COVID-19. V usage is TRBV12-1 and J usage is TRBJ2-5; the table's D call, TRBD2, has no DNA check behind it. TRBV12-1 is reported as a pseudogene. The specimen was peripheral blood. In DNA form, the CDR3 reads TGTGCCAGCAGCTTTGCGCGTCTAGCGGGAGGCGTAAAGACCCAGTACTTC. Protein product: CASSFARLAGGVKTQYF.